Listed below are T cell receptor beta chains from one sample, sequenced in a study of blood T cell repertoires in COVID-19. The repertoire was sequenced with immunoSEQ multiplex PCR; TCRdb's copy has only in-frame clones and lacks some. This table has around 150,000 clones, approximately 85% appearing once. The sequenced sample consisted of peripheral blood. These receptors were collected from an older woman with COVID-19, enrolled during active disease. CDR3s include the opening cysteine and the closing phenylalanine or tryptophan. Each record gives: CDR3 protein, CDR3 DNA, V gene, J gene, clone size, D gene. D genes are given only for firm matches. Size values are once, few and many counts, or a class for expanded clones, and some rows have none.

cdr3_aa: CASSFSPGDQPQHF; cdr3_nt: TGCGCCAGCAGCTTTTCCCCAGGGGATCAGCCCCAGCATTTT; v_call: TRBV4-1; j_call: TRBJ1-5; clone_size: NA; d_call: NA
cdr3_aa: CASSYPGQGIGGYTF; cdr3_nt: TGTGCCAGCAGTTACCCCGGACAGGGAATAGGTGGCTACACCTTC; v_call: TRBV6-5; j_call: TRBJ1-2; clone_size: NA; d_call: TRBD1
cdr3_aa: CASSLRAVSYNEQFF; cdr3_nt: TGTGCCAGCAGCTTACGAGCGGTCTCCTACAATGAGCAGTTCTTC; v_call: TRBV7-3; j_call: TRBJ2-1; clone_size: NA; d_call: NA
cdr3_aa: CASSLGTANSPLHF; cdr3_nt: TGTGCCAGCAGCCTCGGGACAGCAAATTCACCCCTCCACTTT; v_call: TRBV7-3; j_call: TRBJ1-6; clone_size: NA; d_call: TRBD1
cdr3_aa: CASSDSRLAGRNEQFF; cdr3_nt: TGTGCCAGCAGTGACTCCCGACTAGCGGGACGGAATGAGCAGTTCTTC; v_call: TRBV6-4; j_call: TRBJ2-1; clone_size: NA; d_call: TRBD2
cdr3_aa: CASSLPRQITNEKLFF; cdr3_nt: TGTGCCAGCAGCTTACCCCGACAGATAACTAATGAAAAACTGTTTTTT; v_call: TRBV11-2; j_call: TRBJ1-4; clone_size: NA; d_call: NA
cdr3_aa: CASSIRGTGQPQHF; cdr3_nt: TGTGCCAGTAGTATCAGGGGAACAGGCCAGCCCCAGCATTTT; v_call: TRBV19; j_call: TRBJ1-5; clone_size: NA; d_call: NA
cdr3_aa: CASRSPNSNYGYTF; cdr3_nt: TGTGCCAGCAGGAGCCCTAATAGTAACTATGGCTACACCTTC; v_call: TRBV6-5; j_call: TRBJ1-2; clone_size: NA; d_call: NA
cdr3_aa: CASSHDRGTKTQYF; cdr3_nt: TGTGCCAGCAGTCATGACAGGGGAACGAAGACCCAGTACTTC; v_call: TRBV7-9; j_call: TRBJ2-5; clone_size: NA; d_call: TRBD1
cdr3_aa: CASRHRQGTEAFF; cdr3_nt: TGTGCCAGCAGGCACAGACAGGGCACTGAAGCTTTCTTT; v_call: TRBV14; j_call: TRBJ1-1; clone_size: NA; d_call: TRBD1
cdr3_aa: CASSIGRGPQQPQHF; cdr3_nt: TGTGCCAGTAGTATAGGGAGGGGACCCCAACAGCCCCAGCATTTT; v_call: TRBV19; j_call: TRBJ1-5; clone_size: NA; d_call: NA
cdr3_aa: CASKQAPMNTEAFF; cdr3_nt: TGTGCCAGTAAACAGGCGCCGATGAACACTGAAGCTTTCTTT; v_call: TRBV19; j_call: TRBJ1-1; clone_size: NA; d_call: NA
cdr3_aa: CASSDNPTGTVTRHF; cdr3_nt: TGTGCCAGCAGTGATAACCCCACCGGGACAGTAACGAGGCACTTT; v_call: TRBV6-1; j_call: TRBJ1-1; clone_size: NA; d_call: TRBD1
cdr3_aa: CASTITWEVTEAFF; cdr3_nt: TGTGCCAGTACTATAACGTGGGAGGTCACTGAAGCTTTCTTT; v_call: TRBV19; j_call: TRBJ1-1; clone_size: NA; d_call: NA
cdr3_aa: CASSQDKGRGSSGNTIYF; cdr3_nt: TGTGCCAGCAGCCAAGATAAAGGGCGGGGGAGCTCTGGAAACACCATATATTTT; v_call: TRBV3-1/TRBV3-2; j_call: TRBJ1-3; clone_size: NA; d_call: NA
cdr3_aa: CASSTGRGYGYTF; cdr3_nt: TGTGCCAGCAGCACCGGGAGAGGCTATGGCTACACCTTC; v_call: TRBV7-2; j_call: TRBJ1-2; clone_size: NA; d_call: NA
cdr3_aa: CATSSSLTLGEKLFF; cdr3_nt: TGTGCCACCAGCAGTAGTCTTACCCTCGGGGAAAAACTGTTTTTT; v_call: TRBV15; j_call: TRBJ1-4; clone_size: few; d_call: NA
cdr3_aa: CASSPRGGQDGYTF; cdr3_nt: TGTGCCAGCAGCCCCCGGGGCGGACAGGATGGCTACACCTTC; v_call: TRBV7-2; j_call: TRBJ1-2; clone_size: NA; d_call: TRBD1
cdr3_aa: CASSLLTVANTEAFF; cdr3_nt: TGTGCCAGCAGCTTGTTGACAGTCGCGAACACTGAAGCTTTCTTT; v_call: TRBV5-6; j_call: TRBJ1-1; clone_size: NA; d_call: NA
cdr3_aa: CAISELIGEGGAFF; cdr3_nt: TGTGCCATCAGTGAGTTGATAGGGGAGGGGGGAGCTTTCTTT; v_call: TRBV10-3; j_call: TRBJ1-1; clone_size: NA; d_call: NA
cdr3_aa: CASSERLRVQFF; cdr3_nt: TGTGCCAGTAGTGAGCGCCTACGGGTGCAGTTCTTC; v_call: TRBV19; j_call: TRBJ2-1; clone_size: NA; d_call: NA
cdr3_aa: CASSLELGTEAFF; cdr3_nt: TGTGCCAGCAGCTTAGAGCTCGGCACTGAAGCTTTCTTT; v_call: TRBV11-2; j_call: TRBJ1-1; clone_size: NA; d_call: NA
cdr3_aa: CASSMAGAWRNEKLFF; cdr3_nt: TGTGCCAGTAGTATGGCGGGGGCTTGGCGGAATGAAAAACTGTTTTTT; v_call: TRBV19; j_call: TRBJ1-4; clone_size: once; d_call: NA
cdr3_aa: CASSLGLAGSYEQYF; cdr3_nt: TGTGCCAGCAGCTTGGGACTAGCGGGATCATACGAGCAGTACTTC; v_call: TRBV7-3; j_call: TRBJ2-7; clone_size: NA; d_call: TRBD2
cdr3_aa: CASSQGSGGLETQYF; cdr3_nt: TGTGCCAGCAGCCAAGGATCGGGAGGGCTGGAGACCCAGTACTTC; v_call: TRBV3-1/TRBV3-2; j_call: TRBJ2-5; clone_size: NA; d_call: TRBD2
cdr3_aa: CAISESGDRGYTF; cdr3_nt: TGTGCCATCAGTGAGTCGGGGGACAGAGGCTACACCTTC; v_call: TRBV10-3; j_call: TRBJ1-2; clone_size: NA; d_call: TRBD1
cdr3_aa: CARRGSAYEQYF; cdr3_nt: TGTGCCAGAAGGGGGTCCGCCTACGAGCAGTACTTC; v_call: TRBV2; j_call: TRBJ2-7; clone_size: NA; d_call: NA
cdr3_aa: CASSQDQGARGGTQYF; cdr3_nt: TGCGCCAGCAGCCAAGACCAGGGGGCGCGAGGGGGGACCCAGTACTTC; v_call: TRBV4-1; j_call: TRBJ2-5; clone_size: NA; d_call: TRBD1
cdr3_aa: CASSSRHAFGELFF; cdr3_nt: TGTGCCAGCAGCTCCCGACATGCCTTCGGGGAGCTGTTTTTT; v_call: TRBV3-1/TRBV3-2; j_call: TRBJ2-2; clone_size: NA; d_call: NA
cdr3_aa: CASSYSAGRKNTEAFF; cdr3_nt: TGTGCCAGCAGTTACAGCGCAGGGAGGAAGAACACTGAAGCTTTCTTT; v_call: TRBV6-2/TRBV6-3; j_call: TRBJ1-1; clone_size: NA; d_call: NA
cdr3_aa: CASSPAGASPEQYF; cdr3_nt: TGCGCCAGCAGCCCCGCGGGCGCTTCCCCCGAGCAGTACTTC; v_call: TRBV5-1; j_call: TRBJ2-7; clone_size: NA; d_call: NA
cdr3_aa: CASSMVGQPYGYTF; cdr3_nt: TGTGCCAGTAGTATGGTGGGCCAGCCCTATGGCTACACCTTC; v_call: TRBV19; j_call: TRBJ1-2; clone_size: NA; d_call: NA
cdr3_aa: CASSSRERETQYF; cdr3_nt: TGTGCCAGCAGTTCAAGGGAGCGGGAGACCCAGTACTTC; v_call: TRBV27; j_call: TRBJ2-5; clone_size: few; d_call: NA
cdr3_aa: CASSSRQGAGFGGYTF; cdr3_nt: TGTGCCAGCAGCTCCCGACAGGGGGCAGGGTTTGGTGGCTACACCTTC; v_call: TRBV11-2; j_call: TRBJ1-2; clone_size: NA; d_call: TRBD1
cdr3_aa: CASSLWRSSYEQYF; cdr3_nt: TGTGCCAGCAGCTTGTGGCGGAGCTCCTACGAGCAGTACTTC; v_call: TRBV11-2; j_call: TRBJ2-7; clone_size: NA; d_call: NA
cdr3_aa: CSVAERGIRNTIYF; cdr3_nt: TGCAGCGTTGCAGAGCGAGGCATACGAAACACCATATATTTT; v_call: TRBV29-1; j_call: TRBJ1-3; clone_size: NA; d_call: NA
cdr3_aa: CSVRAGGINQPQHF; cdr3_nt: TGCAGCGTCAGGGCTGGTGGGATCAATCAGCCCCAGCATTTT; v_call: TRBV29-1; j_call: TRBJ1-5; clone_size: NA; d_call: NA
cdr3_aa: CSATGVAGVSGELFF; cdr3_nt: TGCAGCGCGACTGGGGTAGCGGGAGTTTCCGGGGAGCTGTTTTTT; v_call: TRBV29-1; j_call: TRBJ2-2; clone_size: NA; d_call: TRBD2
cdr3_aa: CASSFPDLNGELFF; cdr3_nt: TGTGCCAGCAGCTTCCCGGACTTGAACGGGGAGCTGTTTTTT; v_call: TRBV7-2; j_call: TRBJ2-2; clone_size: NA; d_call: NA
cdr3_aa: CASSPDFNTGELFF; cdr3_nt: TGTGCCAGCAGCCCGGACTTTAACACCGGGGAGCTGTTTTTT; v_call: TRBV6-4; j_call: TRBJ2-2; clone_size: NA; d_call: NA
cdr3_aa: CASSSSRGTEAFF; cdr3_nt: TGTGCCAGCAGCTCATCACGGGGGACTGAAGCTTTCTTT; v_call: TRBV7-2; j_call: TRBJ1-1; clone_size: NA; d_call: NA
cdr3_aa: CASSPLERNYGYTF; cdr3_nt: TGTGCCAGCTCACCACTCGAGCGGAACTATGGCTACACCTTC; v_call: TRBV18; j_call: TRBJ1-2; clone_size: NA; d_call: NA
cdr3_aa: CASSLEVGGTGTSGPGGYTF; cdr3_nt: TGTGCCAGCAGCTTAGAAGTTGGTGGGACAGGGACGAGCGGGCCGGGCGGCTACACCTTC; v_call: TRBV7-6; j_call: TRBJ1-2; clone_size: NA; d_call: TRBD1
cdr3_aa: CASSMDRTGGRVNSNQPQHF; cdr3_nt: TGTGCCAGTAGTATGGACAGGACAGGGGGCCGCGTCAATAGCAATCAGCCCCAGCATTTT; v_call: TRBV19; j_call: TRBJ1-5; clone_size: NA; d_call: TRBD1
cdr3_aa: CASSPSRQGPSNQPQHF; cdr3_nt: TGTGCCAGCTCACCAAGTCGACAGGGGCCTTCCAATCAGCCCCAGCATTTT; v_call: TRBV18; j_call: TRBJ1-5; clone_size: NA; d_call: TRBD1